The text below deals with one T cell receptor (beta chain). These data come from a study of blood T cell repertoires in COVID-19. Overall study: Samples taken during acute and convalescent COVID-19 were collected in the United States, Italy and Spain. T cells, B-cell-depleted T cells, or PBMCs supplied cDNA or gDNA.

The CDR3 contains 16 residues. Trimming at V came to 0 bases and at J to 0 bases, leaving 2 bases not matched to a gene. The germline V gene encodes CDR1 MGHRA and CDR2 YSYEKL. Per the original methods: Nucleated cell counts were estimated from reference gene primer amplification. Sequenced by immunoSEQ multiplex PCR; TCRdb stores in-frame clones only, minus some. The DNA was the basis for D and trimming; V, J and clone size are from that table. Of some 48,000 clones in the sample, around 84% were seen once. The sample consisted of peripheral blood. This sequence joins TRBV4-1 and TRBJ2-1; 7 bases agree with TRBD2. This receptor was taken from a human donor in a cohort sampled during active COVID-19. Here the CDR3 reads CASSQDGGSSYNEQFF. CDR3 nucleotides: TGCGCCAGCAGCCAAGACGGGGGGAGCTCCTACAATGAGCAGTTCTTC.